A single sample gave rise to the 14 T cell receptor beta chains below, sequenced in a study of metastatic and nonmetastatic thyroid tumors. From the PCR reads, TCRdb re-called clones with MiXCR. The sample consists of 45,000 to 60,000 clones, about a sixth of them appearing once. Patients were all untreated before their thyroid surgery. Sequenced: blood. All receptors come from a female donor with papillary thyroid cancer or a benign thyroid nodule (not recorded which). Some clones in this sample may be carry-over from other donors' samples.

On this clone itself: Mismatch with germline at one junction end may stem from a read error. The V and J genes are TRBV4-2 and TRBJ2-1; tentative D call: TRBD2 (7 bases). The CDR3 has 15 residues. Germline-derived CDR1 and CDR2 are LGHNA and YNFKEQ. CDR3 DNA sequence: TGTGCCAGCAGCCAAGTGGGGGGGGCTTACAATGATCAGTTCTTC. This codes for CASSQVGGAYNDQFF.

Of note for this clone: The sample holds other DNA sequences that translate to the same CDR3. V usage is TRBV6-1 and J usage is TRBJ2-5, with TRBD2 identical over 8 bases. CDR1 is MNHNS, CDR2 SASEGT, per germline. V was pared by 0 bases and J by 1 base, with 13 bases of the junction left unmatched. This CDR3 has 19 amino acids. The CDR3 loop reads CASSEALYGLAGFQETQYF. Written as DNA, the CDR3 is TGTGCCAGCAGTGAAGCTCTTTATGGACTAGCTGGATTCCAAGAGACCCAGTACTTC.

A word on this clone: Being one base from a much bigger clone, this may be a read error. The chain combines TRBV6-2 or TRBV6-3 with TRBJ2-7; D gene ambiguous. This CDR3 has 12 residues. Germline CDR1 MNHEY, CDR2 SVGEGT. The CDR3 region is CASSYWLATQCF. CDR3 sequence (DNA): TGTGCCAGCAGTTACTGGCTGGCGACTCAGTGCTTC.

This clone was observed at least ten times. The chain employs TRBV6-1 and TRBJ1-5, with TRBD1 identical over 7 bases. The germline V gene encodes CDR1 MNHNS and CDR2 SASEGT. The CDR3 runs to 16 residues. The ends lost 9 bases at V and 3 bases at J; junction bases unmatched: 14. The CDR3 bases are TGTGCCAGGGGGGCCCGTGACAGGGTCCTCAATCAGCCCCAGCATTTT. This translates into CARGARDRVLNQPQHF.

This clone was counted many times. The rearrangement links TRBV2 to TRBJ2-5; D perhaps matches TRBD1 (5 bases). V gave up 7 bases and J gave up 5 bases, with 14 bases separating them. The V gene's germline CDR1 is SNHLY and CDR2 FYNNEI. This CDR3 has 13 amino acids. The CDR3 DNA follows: TGTGCCAGCAAAGTCAGGGTCGGGGAGACCCAGTACTTC. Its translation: CASKVRVGETQYF.

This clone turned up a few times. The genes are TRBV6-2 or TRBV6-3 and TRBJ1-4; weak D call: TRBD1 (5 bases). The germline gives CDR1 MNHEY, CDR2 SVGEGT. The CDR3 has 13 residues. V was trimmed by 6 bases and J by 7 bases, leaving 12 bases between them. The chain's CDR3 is CASSYGGGEKLFF. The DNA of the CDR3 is TGTGCCAGCAGCTACGGGGGGGGTGAAAAACTGTTTTTT.

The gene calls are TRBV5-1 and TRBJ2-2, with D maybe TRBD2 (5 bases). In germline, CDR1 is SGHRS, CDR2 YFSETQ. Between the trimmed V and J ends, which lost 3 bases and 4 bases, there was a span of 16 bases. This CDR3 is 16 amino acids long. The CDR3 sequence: CASSSTRGNPTGELFF. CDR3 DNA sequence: TGCGCCAGCAGCTCTACTAGAGGGAACCCCACCGGGGAGCTGTTTTTT.

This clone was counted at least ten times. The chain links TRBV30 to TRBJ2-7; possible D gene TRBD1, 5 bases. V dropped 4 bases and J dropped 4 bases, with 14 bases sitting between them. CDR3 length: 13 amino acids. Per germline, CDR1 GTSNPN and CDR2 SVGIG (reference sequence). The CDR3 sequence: CAWNQGLYYEQYF. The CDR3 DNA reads TGTGCCTGGAACCAGGGTCTTTATTACGAGCAGTACTTC.

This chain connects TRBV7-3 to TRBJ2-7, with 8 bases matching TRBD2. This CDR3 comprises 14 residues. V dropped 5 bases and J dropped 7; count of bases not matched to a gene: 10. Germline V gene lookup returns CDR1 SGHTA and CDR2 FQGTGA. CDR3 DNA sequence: TGTGCCAGCAGCCCACAGGGACTAGGGGAAGAGCAGTACTTC. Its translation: CASSPQGLGEEQYF.

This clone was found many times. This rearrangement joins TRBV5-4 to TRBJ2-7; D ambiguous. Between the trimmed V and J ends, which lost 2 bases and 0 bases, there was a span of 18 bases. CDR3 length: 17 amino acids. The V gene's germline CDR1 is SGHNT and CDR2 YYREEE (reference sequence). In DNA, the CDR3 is TGTGCCAGCAGCTTTGGTGTCTGGGTCCTCCCCTCCTACGAGCAGTACTTC. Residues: CASSFGVWVLPSYEQYF.

CDR3 nucleotide sequence: TGTGCCAGCAGCAAAGGCGGGACCGCGATGGTGGAGCTGTTTTTT. Translated: CASSKGGTAMVELFF. This chain joins TRBV6-1 and TRBJ2-2, with D maybe TRBD2 (6 bases). With 6 bases removed from V and 10 bases from J, the gap between germline ends came to 21 bases. The CDR3 has 15 amino acids. Germline V gene data show CDR1 as MNHNS and CDR2 as SASEGT.

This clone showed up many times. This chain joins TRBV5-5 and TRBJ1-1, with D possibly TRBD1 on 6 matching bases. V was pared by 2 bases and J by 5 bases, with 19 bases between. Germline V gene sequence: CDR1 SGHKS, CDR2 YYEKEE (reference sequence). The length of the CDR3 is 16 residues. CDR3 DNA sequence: TGTGCCAGCAGCTTTCACTCAGGGGTGCGGTCGACTGAAGCTTTCTTT. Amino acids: CASSFHSGVRSTEAFF. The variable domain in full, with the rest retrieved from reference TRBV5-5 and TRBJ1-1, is DAGVTQSPTHLIKTRGQQVTLRCSPISGHKSVSWYQQVLGQGPQFIFQYYEKEERGRGNFPDRFSARQFPNYSSELNVNALLLGDSALYLCASSFHSGVRSTEAFFGQGTRLTVV.

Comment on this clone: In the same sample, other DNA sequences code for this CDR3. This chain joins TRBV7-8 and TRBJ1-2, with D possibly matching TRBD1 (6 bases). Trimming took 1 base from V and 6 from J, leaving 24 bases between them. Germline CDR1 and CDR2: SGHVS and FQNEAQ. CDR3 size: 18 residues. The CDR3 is CASSLGWRGAMGVNGYTF. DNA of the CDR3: TGTGCCAGCAGCTTAGGTTGGCGGGGGGCGATGGGTGTTAATGGCTACACCTTC.

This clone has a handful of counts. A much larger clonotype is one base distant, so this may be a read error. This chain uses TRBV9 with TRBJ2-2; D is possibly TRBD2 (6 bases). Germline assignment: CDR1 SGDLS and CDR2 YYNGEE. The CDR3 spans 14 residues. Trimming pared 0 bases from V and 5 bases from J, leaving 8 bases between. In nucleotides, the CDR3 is TGTGCCAGCAGCGTAGGGGGGGTAACCGGGGAGCTGTTTTTT. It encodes CASSVGGVTGELFF.